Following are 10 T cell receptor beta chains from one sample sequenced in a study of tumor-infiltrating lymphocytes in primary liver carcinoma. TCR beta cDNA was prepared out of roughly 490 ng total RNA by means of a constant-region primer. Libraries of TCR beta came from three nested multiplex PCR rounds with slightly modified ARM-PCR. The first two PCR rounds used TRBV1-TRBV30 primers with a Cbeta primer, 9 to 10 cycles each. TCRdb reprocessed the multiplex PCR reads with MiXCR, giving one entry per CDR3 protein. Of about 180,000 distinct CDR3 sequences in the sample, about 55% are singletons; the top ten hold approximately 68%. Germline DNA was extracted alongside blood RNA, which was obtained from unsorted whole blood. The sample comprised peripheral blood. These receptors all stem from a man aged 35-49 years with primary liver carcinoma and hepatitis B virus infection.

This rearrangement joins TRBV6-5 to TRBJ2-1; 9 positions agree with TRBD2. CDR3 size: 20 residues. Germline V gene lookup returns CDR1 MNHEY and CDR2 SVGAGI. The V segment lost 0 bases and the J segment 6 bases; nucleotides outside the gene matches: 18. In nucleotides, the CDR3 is TGTGCCAGCAGTTACTCGGGAGGGGGTGGTGGACTAGCGTTGTCCAATGAGCAGTTCTTC. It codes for CASSYSGGGGGLALSNEQFF.

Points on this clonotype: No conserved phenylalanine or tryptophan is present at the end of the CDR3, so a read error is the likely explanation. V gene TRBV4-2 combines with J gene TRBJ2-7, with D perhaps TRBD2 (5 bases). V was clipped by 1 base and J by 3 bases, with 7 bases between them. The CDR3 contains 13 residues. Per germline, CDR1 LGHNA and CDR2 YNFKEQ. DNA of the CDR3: TGTGCCAGCAGCCAAGGGGAGCGCTACGAGCAGTACCTC. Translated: CASSQGERYEQYL.

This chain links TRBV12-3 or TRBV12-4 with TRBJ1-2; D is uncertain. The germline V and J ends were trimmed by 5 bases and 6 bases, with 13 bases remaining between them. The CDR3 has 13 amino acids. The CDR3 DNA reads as TGTGCCAGCAGTCCGACAATAACGAATGGCTACACCTTC. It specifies CASSPTITNGYTF.

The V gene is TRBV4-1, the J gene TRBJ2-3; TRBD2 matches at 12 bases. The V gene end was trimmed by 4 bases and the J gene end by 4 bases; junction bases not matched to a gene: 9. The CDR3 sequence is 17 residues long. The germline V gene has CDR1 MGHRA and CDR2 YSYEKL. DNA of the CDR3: TGCGCCAGCAGCCCCCGGGGGACTAGCGGGCGATCAGATACGCAGTATTTT. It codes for CASSPRGTSGRSDTQYF.

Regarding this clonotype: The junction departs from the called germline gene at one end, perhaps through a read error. This chain's CDR3 is CVSSFEEETQYF. The CDR3 DNA follows: TGTGTCAGCAGTTTTGAGGAGGAGACCCAGTACTTC. The V gene is TRBV12-3 or TRBV12-4, the J gene TRBJ2-5; D unresolved. The CDR3 loop spans 12 amino acids.

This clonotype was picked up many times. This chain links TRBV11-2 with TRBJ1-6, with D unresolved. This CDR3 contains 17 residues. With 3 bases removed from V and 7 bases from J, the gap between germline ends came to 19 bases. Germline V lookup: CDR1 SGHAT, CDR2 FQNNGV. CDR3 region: CASSFTLPGSLNSPLHF. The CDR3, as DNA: TGTGCCAGCAGCTTTACCCTCCCTGGCAGTTTGAATTCACCCCTCCACTTT. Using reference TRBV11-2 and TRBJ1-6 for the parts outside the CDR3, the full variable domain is EAGVAQSPRYKIIEKRQSVAFWCNPISGHATLYWYQQILGQGPKLLIQFQNNGVVDDSQLPKDRFSAERLKGVDSTLKIQPAKLEDSAVYLCASSFTLPGSLNSPLHFGNGTRLTVT.

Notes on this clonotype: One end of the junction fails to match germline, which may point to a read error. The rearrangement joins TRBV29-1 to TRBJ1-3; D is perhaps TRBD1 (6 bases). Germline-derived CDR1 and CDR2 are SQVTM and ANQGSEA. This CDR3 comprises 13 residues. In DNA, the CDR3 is TGCAGCGTTGCGCGGGGGGCTGGAGACACCATATATTTT. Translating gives CSVARGAGDTIYF.

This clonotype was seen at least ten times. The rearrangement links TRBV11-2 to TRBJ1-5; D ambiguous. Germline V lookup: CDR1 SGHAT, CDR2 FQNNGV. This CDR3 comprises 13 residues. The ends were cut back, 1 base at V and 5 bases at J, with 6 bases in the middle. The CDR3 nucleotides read TGTGCCAGCAGCTTAGGGGAATATCAGCCCCAGCATTTT. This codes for CASSLGEYQPQHF. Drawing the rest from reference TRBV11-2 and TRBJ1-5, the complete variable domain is EAGVAQSPRYKIIEKRQSVAFWCNPISGHATLYWYQQILGQGPKLLIQFQNNGVVDDSQLPKDRFSAERLKGVDSTLKIQPAKLEDSAVYLCASSLGEYQPQHFGDGTRLSIL.

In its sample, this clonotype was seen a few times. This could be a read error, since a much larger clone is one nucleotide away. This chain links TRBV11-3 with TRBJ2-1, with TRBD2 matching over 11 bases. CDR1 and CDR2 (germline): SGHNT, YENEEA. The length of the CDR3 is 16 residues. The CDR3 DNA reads TGTGCCAGCAGCTTTCGGACTAGCGGGCCGTACAATGTGCAGTTCTTC. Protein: CASSFRTSGPYNVQFF.

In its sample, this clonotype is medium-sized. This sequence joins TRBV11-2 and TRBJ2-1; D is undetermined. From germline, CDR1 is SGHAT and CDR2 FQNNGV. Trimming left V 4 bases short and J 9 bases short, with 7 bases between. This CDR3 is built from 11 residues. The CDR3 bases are TGTGCCAGCAGCTCCTCGTTTGAGCAGTTCTTC. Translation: CASSSSFEQFF.